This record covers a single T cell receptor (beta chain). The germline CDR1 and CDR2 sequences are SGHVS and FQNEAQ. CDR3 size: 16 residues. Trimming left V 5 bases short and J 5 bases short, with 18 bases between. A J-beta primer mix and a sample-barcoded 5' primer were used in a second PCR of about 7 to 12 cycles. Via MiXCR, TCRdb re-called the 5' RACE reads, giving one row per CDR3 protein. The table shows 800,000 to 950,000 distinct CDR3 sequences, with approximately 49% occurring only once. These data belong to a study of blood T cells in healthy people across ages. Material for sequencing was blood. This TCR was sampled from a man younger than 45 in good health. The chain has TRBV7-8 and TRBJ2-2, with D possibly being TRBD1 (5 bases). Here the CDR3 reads CASSQEQGRGTGELFF. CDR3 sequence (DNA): TGTGCCAGCAGCCAGGAGCAGGGCCGAGGAACCGGGGAGCTGTTTTTT.